This T cell receptor beta chain was retrieved from a study of cytomegalovirus exposure and HLA in healthy donors. PCR amplification relied on 60 Vbeta primers (plus 13 Jbeta primers). Produced via immunoSEQ multiplex PCR; TCRdb's table is partial and in-frame only. This table has around 78,000 clones, around three quarters appearing once. With 5 bases removed from V and 1 base from J, the gap between germline ends came to 11 bases. CDR1 and CDR2 (germline): SGHAT, FQNNGV. This CDR3 is built from 14 residues. The sequence was obtained from a male donor in good health and CMV-seronegative. The sample taken for sequencing was PBMCs. The chain combines TRBV11-2 with TRBJ1-1; D not resolved. The CDR3 sequence is CASSASGWNTEAFF. DNA for the CDR3: TGTGCCAGCAGCGCGTCCGGTTGGAACACTGAAGCTTTCTTT.